This T cell receptor beta chain stems from a study of shared clonotypes between healthy human individuals (dated by TCRdb to about 2020). With regard to the full study: A couple of women and a few men aged 18 to 49 years were included in the cohort. To estimate repertoire size and how much clonotype sharing occurs between individuals, the study deeply sequenced the blood TCR repertoires of several healthy adults. For each donor, CD4 naive and CD4 memory were each given three plates, CD8 naive was given two plates, and CD8 memory was given one plate. To increase sequencing depth and limit assay-specific biases, TCR repertoire library preparation and sequencing were carried out by different laboratories using diverse techniques. Per donor, leukapheresis produced somewhere between about 0.9 and 9.5 billion PBMCs. The full study reports these points: Across a handful of donors, approximately 4.9% of naive CD4, approximately 4% of naive CD8, about 2.3% of memory CD4, and 0.4% to 0.45% of memory CD8 clonotypes were shared. The genetic and exposure-history diversity represented was limited by the small number of donors. Sampling was restricted to blood, and TCR repertoires in tissues likely differ from the TCR repertoires found in blood. Higher generation probabilities were observed for clonotypes shared by all four sorted-subset donors than for non-shared clonotypes. Pairwise subsampling led to the expectation that sequencing depth would affect the degree of clonotype sharing among donors. Rarefaction of sorted-subset datasets indicated incomplete sequencing despite the large sequencing depth. Larger estimated clonotype richness was generally found for naive subsets than for memory subsets.

CDR1 and CDR2 (MGHRA, YSYEKL) derive from the germline V gene. The CDR3 has 16 amino acids, counting the end cysteine and phenylalanine. This entry keeps only the CDR3 DNA: 48 bases, framed from base 1. TCR CDR3 regions were amplified from genomic DNA by multiplex PCR using the deep immunoSEQ assay. Extracted genomic DNA from each cell subset was spread evenly across all wells of several immunoSEQ 96-well plates, with each plate serving as a replicate. Each replicate PCR for sorted subsets received roughly 0.2 ug genomic DNA, equal to about 30,000 T cell genomes. Purified libraries were quantified with a Qubit 3.0 fluorometer, sized on a Bioanalyzer 2100, and re-quantified with the KAPA Library Quantification kit. Each immunoSEQ 96-well plate was sequenced on its own single-read 150-cycle Illumina NextSeq 550 flow cell. As for how the authors treated the data: The immunoSEQ output contained only junctional sequences without quality scores, so filtering could not match that applied to full-length reads. To assign V/J genes and CDR3, sequences were annotated using PyIR, a Python wrapper for IgBLAST v1.9, with IMGT germline references. Any read was removed if the V/J assignment was weak (E-value above 1e-6), the CDR3 was missing, or the read contained stop codons, out-of-frame junctions, or ambiguous translated residues. V3J clonotypes were defined by identical inferred V gene, J gene, and CDR3 amino acid sequence. The percentage overlap between two repertoires was calculated by dividing the number of shared unique clonotypes by the size of the smaller repertoire. Three approaches were used to assess repertoire richness: RTK rarefaction, the Chao1 estimator, and Recon v2.1 estimates of unobserved clonotypes. Generation probabilities for all TCRbeta clonotypes obtained by the gDNA method from a handful of donors were computed using OLGA. TCRdb took this table from immuneACCESS and kept in-frame rearrangements with V and J called. Such tables lack part of the clones; where checked against another copy, unresolved V genes explain under half of the gap, and the rest is unexplained. V, J and clone size derive from that table, while D and trimming were established from the DNA sequence. The sample records millions of clones, approximately 93% of which are singletons. 0.3% to 0.4% of the sample goes to the ten largest clones.

Concerning this clone itself: No cognate antigen has been identified for it. No much larger clonotype is one base removed from it; base qualities were not supplied.

Healthy HIV-negative adults with no recently reported acute infections or vaccinations were included as donors. Every donor was a Caucasian adult living in Nashville, Tennessee, USA. Magnetic negative selection was used to enrich CD4+ T cells, after which naive cells were positively selected on CD45RA and the negative fraction became the memory subset. After blood collection by leukapheresis, PBMCs were isolated using Ficoll-Histopaque density gradient centrifugation and then cryopreserved in the vapor phase of liquid nitrogen. Analytical flow cytometry was used to check the purity and quantity of each magnetically sorted T cell population. From each sorted fraction, genomic DNA was isolated and quantified by UV absorbance on a Nanodrop 2000c.

Rearrangement joined TRBV4-1 to TRBJ2-5; the D gene could be TRBD1 or TRBD2, each one agreeing over 5 bases. Near its end, the DNA agrees better with TRBJ2-7, so the J call may be wrong. Sequenced: naive CD4+ T cells from PBMCs. What the cell subset or site label conveys for this sample: CD45RA+ positively selected. This TCR derives from a man aged 18 to 35 in good health. Some clones in this sample may be carry-over from other donors' samples. The CDR3 region: CASSQTRDHQLYEQYF. The sequenced DNA: TGCGCCAGCAGCCAAACCCGGGACCACCAATTGTACGAGCAGTACTTC.